The clone carrying this T cell receptor beta chain was counted between two and nine times. This same CDR3 is encoded by further DNA sequences in the sample. TCRdb's table, derived via immunoSEQ multiplex PCR, lists solely in-frame clones and lacks some. The sample holds some 90,000 clones, approximately 90% seen once. The germline V gene has CDR1 LGHDT and CDR2 YNNKEL (reference sequence). Trimming left V 0 bases short and J 7 bases short, with 9 bases between. CDR3 length: 13 amino acids. This specimen belongs to a study of control samples from healthy donors and cancer patients. V is TRBV3-1 (or the pseudogene TRBV3-2) and J is TRBJ1-1; possibly TRBD1 for D (5 bases). Material: blood. This sequence was found in a woman aged 25 to 39 in good health. For the CDR3, the DNA is TGTGCCAGCAGCCAAGAAAACAGGAATGAAGCTTTCTTT. As protein: CASSQENRNEAFF.